The subject of this entry is one TCR beta chain. This sample is drawn from a study of cytomegalovirus exposure and HLA in healthy donors. The germline V gene encodes CDR1 MNHNY and CDR2 SVGAGI (reference sequence). There are 16 residues in the CDR3. With 8 bases clipped from V and 5 bases from J, the junction kept 18 bases outside the gene matches. Primers: 60 Vbeta forward and 13 Jbeta reverse. Sequenced by immunoSEQ multiplex PCR; TCRdb stores in-frame clones only, minus some. This sample has 90,000 to 130,000 clones, with around 74% found just once. The sample taken for sequencing was PBMCs. The rearrangement links TRBV6-6 to TRBJ2-7; 7 bases are shared with TRBD1. This clonotype originated in a man aged 25-45 years in good health and CMV-seropositive. The CDR3 DNA reads TGTGCCAGCCTAAGAGACAGGGACGGGTCCTTCGACGAGCAGTACTTC. It codes for CASLRDRDGSFDEQYF.